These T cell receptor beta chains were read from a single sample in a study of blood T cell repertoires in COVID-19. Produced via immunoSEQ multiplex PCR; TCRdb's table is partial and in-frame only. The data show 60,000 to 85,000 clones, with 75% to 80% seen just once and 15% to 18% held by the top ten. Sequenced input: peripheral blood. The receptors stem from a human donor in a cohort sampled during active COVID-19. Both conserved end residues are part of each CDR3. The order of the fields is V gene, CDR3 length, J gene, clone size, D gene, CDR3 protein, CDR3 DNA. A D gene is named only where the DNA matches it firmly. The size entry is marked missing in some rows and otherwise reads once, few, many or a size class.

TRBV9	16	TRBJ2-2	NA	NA	CASSVDGGGRTGELFF	TGTGCCAGCAGCGTGGATGGGGGGGGCCGCACCGGGGAGCTGTTTTTT
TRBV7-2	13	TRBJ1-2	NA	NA	CASQRTGGAGYTF	TGTGCCAGCCAACGGACGGGGGGGGCTGGCTACACCTTC
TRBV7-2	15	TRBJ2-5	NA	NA	CASSRGRGDQETQYF	TGTGCCAGCAGCAGAGGGAGGGGGGACCAAGAGACCCAGTACTTC
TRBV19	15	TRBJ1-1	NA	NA	CANSIPLQGNTEAFF	TGTGCCAATAGTATCCCTCTGCAGGGGAACACTGAAGCTTTCTTT
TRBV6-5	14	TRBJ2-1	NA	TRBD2	CAAGRREGYNEQFF	TGTGCCGCTGGGAGGAGGGAGGGCTACAATGAGCAGTTCTTC
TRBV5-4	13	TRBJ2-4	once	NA	CASSFATADIQYF	TGTGCCAGCAGCTTTGCGACAGCAGACATTCAGTACTTC
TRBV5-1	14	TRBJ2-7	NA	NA	CASSFPDNSYEQYF	TGCGCCAGCAGCTTCCCAGATAACTCCTACGAGCAGTACTTC
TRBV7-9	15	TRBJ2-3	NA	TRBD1	CASSARDRSTDTQYF	TGTGCCAGCAGCGCCCGGGACAGAAGCACAGATACGCAGTATTTT
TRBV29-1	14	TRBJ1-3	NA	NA	CSVVPDYSGNTIYF	TGCAGCGTTGTCCCGGACTACTCTGGAAACACCATATATTTT
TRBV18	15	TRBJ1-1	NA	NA	CASSPPTELNTEAFF	TGTGCCAGCTCACCGCCCACAGAGTTGAACACTGAAGCTTTCTTT
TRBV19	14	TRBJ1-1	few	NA	CASSSDSWNTEAFF	TGTGCCAGTAGTTCGGACAGTTGGAACACTGAAGCTTTCTTT
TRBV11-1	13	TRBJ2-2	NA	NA	CASSLVSSGELFF	TGTGCCAGCAGCTTAGTGAGTTCCGGGGAGCTGTTTTTT
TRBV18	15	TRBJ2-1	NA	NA	CASSPLSDNYNEQFF	TGTGCCAGCTCACCACTGTCGGACAACTACAATGAGCAGTTCTTC
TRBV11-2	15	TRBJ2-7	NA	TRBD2	CASTLSGAGDREQYF	TGTGCCAGCACCCTCAGTGGAGCGGGAGACCGCGAGCAGTACTTC
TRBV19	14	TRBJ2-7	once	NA	CASMRGTNSNEQYF	TGTGCCAGTATGAGGGGGACTAATAGCAACGAGCAGTACTTC
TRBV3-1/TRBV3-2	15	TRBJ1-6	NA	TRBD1	CASSLGQKRNSPLHF	TGTGCCAGCAGCCTGGGACAGAAGAGAAATTCACCCCTCCACTTT
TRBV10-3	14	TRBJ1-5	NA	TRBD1	CAISYDRAGQPQHF	TGTGCCATCAGTTACGACAGGGCGGGCCAGCCCCAGCATTTT
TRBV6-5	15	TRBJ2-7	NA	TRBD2	CASSFGLAGSYEQYF	TGTGCCAGCAGTTTCGGACTAGCGGGCTCCTACGAGCAGTACTTC
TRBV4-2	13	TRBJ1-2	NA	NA	CASSQGQTYGYTF	TGTGCCAGCAGCCAAGGACAGACCTATGGCTACACCTTC
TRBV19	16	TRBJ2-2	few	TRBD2	CASSLRTSGGPGELFF	TGTGCCAGCAGCTTGCGGACTAGCGGGGGCCCCGGGGAGCTGTTTTTT
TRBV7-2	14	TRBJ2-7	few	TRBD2	CASSYSGRLYEQYF	TGTGCCAGCAGCTATTCCGGGAGGCTCTACGAGCAGTACTTC
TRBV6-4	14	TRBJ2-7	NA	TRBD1	CASSATGTGYEQYF	TGTGCCAGCAGTGCTACCGGGACAGGCTACGAGCAGTACTTC
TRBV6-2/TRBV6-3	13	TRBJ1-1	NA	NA	CASSYLRNTEAFF	TGTGCCAGCAGTTACTTGCGAAACACTGAAGCTTTCTTT
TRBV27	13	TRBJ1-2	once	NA	CASSFGQDYGYTF	TGTGCCAGCAGTTTTGGTCAGGACTATGGCTACACCTTC
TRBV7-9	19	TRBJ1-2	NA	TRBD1	CASSSHRGLQYKLSGGYTF	TGTGCCAGCAGCTCCCACAGGGGCCTCCAGTACAAACTATCTGGTGGCTACACCTTC
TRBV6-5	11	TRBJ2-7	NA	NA	CASSYSREQYF	TGTGCCAGCAGTTACTCGCGAGAGCAGTACTTC
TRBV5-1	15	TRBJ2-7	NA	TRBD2	CASSSGLAGSYEQYF	TGCGCCAGCAGTTCTGGACTAGCGGGATCTTACGAGCAGTACTTC
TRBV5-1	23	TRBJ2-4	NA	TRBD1	CASSSLPDRGSSRALVAKNIQYF	TGCGCCAGCAGCTCACTTCCGGACAGGGGGTCTAGTAGGGCTCTTGTAGCCAAAAACATTCAGTACTTC
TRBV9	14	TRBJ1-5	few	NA	CASSPQGSNQPQHF	TGTGCCAGCAGCCCCCAGGGTAGCAATCAGCCCCAGCATTTT